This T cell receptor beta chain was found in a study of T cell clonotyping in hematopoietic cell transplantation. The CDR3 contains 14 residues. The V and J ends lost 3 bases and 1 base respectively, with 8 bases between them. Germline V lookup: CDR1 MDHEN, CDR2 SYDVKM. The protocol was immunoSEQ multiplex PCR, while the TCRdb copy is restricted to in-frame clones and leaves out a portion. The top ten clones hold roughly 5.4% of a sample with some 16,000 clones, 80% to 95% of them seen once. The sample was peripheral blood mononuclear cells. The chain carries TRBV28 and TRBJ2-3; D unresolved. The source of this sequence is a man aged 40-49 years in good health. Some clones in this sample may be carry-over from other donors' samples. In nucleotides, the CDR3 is TGTGCCAGCAGTTTCGAGGTGGGCACAGATACGCAGTATTTT. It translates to CASSFEVGTDTQYF.